This T cell receptor (beta chain) was identified during a study of vaccination and CD4 T cells after COVID-19. The treatment here: roughly ten-day PBMC culture with coronavirus spike peptide pools or control peptides (ViraFEST assay). The Oncomine TCR Beta short-read assay was applied to DNA of cultured CD4+ T cells. TCRdb used MiXCR to reprocess the PCR reads, holding one entry per CDR3 protein. The table has roughly 15,000 distinct CDR3 sequences, about 54% seen once. After removal of 3 bases from V and 7 bases from J, the junction contained 9 bases not matched to a gene. This CDR3 is 15 amino acids long. Germline CDR1 is DFQATT and CDR2 is SNEGSKA (reference sequence). Remarks on this clonotype: The antigen is unknown.

Source material: CD4+ T cells from blood, cultured in vitro. This chain links TRBV20-1 with TRBJ1-6; TRBD1 matches at 7 bases. This sequence originates from a human donor who had recovered from COVID-19. This CDR3 reads CSARSREGANSPLHF. For the CDR3, the DNA is TGCAGTGCTAGGTCGCGAGAGGGGGCGAATTCACCCCTCCACTTT.